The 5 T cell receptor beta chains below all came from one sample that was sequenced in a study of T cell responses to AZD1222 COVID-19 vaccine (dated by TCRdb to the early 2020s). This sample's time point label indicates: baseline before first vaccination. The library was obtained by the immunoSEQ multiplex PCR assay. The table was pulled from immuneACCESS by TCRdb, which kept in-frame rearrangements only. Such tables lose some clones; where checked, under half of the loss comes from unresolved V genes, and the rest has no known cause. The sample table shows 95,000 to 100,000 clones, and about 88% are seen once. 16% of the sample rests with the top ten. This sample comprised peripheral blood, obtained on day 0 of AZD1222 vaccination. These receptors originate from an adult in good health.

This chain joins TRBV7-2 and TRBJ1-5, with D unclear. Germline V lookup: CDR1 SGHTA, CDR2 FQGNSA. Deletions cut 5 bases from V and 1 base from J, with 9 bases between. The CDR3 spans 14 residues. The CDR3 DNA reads TGTGCCAGCAGCCCAATAACCAGCAATCAGCCCCAGCATTTT. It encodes CASSPITSNQPQHF.

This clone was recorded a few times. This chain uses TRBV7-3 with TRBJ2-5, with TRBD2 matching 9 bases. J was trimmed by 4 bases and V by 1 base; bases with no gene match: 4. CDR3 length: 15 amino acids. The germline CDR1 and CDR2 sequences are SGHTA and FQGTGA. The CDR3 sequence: CASSLMGSGRETQYF. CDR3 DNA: TGTGCCAGCAGCTTAATGGGTAGCGGGAGAGAGACCCAGTACTTC.

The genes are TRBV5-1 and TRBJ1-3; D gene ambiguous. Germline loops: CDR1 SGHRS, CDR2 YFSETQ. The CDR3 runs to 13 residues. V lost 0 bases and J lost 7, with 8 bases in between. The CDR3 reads CASSLAPGNTIYF. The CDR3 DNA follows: TGCGCCAGCAGCTTGGCCCCGGGGAACACCATATATTTT.

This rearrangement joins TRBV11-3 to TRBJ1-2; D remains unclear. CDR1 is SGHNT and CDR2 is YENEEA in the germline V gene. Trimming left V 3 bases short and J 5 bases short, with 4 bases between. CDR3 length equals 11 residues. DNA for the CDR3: TGTGCCAGCAGCTTGAGTTATGGCTACACCTTC. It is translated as CASSLSYGYTF.

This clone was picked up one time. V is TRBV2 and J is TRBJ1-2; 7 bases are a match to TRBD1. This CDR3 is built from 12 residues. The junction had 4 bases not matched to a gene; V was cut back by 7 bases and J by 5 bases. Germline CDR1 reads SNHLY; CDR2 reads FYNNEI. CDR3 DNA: TGTGCCAGCACTGGGACAGATTATGGCTACACCTTC. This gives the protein CASTGTDYGYTF.